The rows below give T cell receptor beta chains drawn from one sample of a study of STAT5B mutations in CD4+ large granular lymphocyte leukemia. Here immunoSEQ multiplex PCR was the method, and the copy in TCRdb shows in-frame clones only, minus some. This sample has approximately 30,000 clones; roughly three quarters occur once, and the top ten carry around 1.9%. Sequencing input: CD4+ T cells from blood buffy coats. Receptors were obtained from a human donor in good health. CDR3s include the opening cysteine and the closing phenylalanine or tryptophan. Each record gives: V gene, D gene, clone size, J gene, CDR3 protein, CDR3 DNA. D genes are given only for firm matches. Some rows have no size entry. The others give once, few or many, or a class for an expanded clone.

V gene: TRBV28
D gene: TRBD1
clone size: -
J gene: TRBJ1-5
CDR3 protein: CASSFGTGIGNQPQHF
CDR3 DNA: TGTGCCAGCAGTTTTGGGACAGGGATCGGTAATCAGCCCCAGCATTTT

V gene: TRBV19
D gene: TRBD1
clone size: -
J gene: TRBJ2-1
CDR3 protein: CASSTDRDNNNEQFF
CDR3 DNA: TGTGCCAGTAGTACCGACAGGGACAACAACAATGAGCAGTTCTTC

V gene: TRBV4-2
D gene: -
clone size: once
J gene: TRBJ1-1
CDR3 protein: CASSQDRGNTEAFF
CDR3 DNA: TGTGCCAGCAGCCAAGACAGGGGGAACACTGAAGCTTTCTTT

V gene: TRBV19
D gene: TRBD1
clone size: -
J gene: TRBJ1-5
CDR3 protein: CASSRIGQGLSNQPQHF
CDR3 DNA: TGTGCCAGTAGCCGAATCGGACAGGGACTTAGCAATCAGCCCCAGCATTTT

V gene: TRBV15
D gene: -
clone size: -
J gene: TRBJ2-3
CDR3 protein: CATSRESQFTDTQYF
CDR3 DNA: TGTGCCACCAGCAGAGAGTCACAGTTCACAGATACGCAGTATTTT

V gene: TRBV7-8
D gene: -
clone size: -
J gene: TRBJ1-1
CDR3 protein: CATRLPVNTEAFF
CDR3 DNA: TGTGCCACCCGACTTCCGGTGAACACTGAAGCTTTCTTT

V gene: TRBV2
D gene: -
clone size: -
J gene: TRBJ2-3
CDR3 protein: CASSVIQMGQYF
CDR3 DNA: TGTGCCAGCAGTGTGATCCAGATGGGGCAGTATTTT

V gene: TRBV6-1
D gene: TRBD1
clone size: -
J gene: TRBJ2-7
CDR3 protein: CASSSGTGGGEQYF
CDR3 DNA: TGTGCCAGCAGTTCCGGGACAGGGGGCGGTGAGCAGTACTTC

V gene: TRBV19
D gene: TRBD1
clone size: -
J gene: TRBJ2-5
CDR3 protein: CASSIDLWTGFQTQYF
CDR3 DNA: TGTGCCAGTAGTATAGATCTCTGGACAGGGTTTCAGACCCAGTACTTC

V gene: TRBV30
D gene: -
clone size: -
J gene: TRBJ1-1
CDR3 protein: CAWSEGQKNTEAFF
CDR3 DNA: TGTGCCTGGAGTGAAGGACAGAAAAACACTGAAGCTTTCTTT

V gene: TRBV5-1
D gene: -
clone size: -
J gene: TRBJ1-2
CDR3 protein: CASSPDIRAGGYTF
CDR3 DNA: TGCGCCAGCAGCCCTGATATCCGGGCGGGTGGCTACACCTTC

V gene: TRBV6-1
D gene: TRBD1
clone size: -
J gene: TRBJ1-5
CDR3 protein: CASDRGYSNQPQHF
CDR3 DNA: TGTGCCAGTGACAGGGGATATAGCAATCAGCCCCAGCATTTT

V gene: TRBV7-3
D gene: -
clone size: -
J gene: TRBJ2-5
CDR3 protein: CASSLREGETQYF
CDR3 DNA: TGTGCCAGCAGCTTACGTGAAGGAGAGACCCAGTACTTC